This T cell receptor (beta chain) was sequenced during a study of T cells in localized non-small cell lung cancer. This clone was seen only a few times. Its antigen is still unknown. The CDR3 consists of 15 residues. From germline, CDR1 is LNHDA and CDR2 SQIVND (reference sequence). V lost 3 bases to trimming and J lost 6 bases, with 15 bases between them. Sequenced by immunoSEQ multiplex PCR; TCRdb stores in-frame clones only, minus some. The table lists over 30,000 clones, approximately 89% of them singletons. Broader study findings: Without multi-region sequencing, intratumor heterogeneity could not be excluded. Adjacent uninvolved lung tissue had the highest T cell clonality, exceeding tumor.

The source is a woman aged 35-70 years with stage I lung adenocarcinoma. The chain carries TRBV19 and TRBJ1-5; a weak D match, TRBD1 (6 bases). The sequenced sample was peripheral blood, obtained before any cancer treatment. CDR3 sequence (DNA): TGTGCCAGTAGTATCTCTGGGGGCCTAATTCAGCCCCAGCATTTT. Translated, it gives CASSISGGLIQPQHF. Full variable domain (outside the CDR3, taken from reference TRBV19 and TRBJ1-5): DGGITQSPKYLFRKEGQNVTLSCEQNLNHDAMYWYRQDPGQGLRLIYYSQIVNDFQKGDIAEGYSVSREKKESFPLTVTSAQKNPTAFYLCASSISGGLIQPQHFGDGTRLSIL.